This TCR beta chain was profiled in a study of T cells in Graves' hyperthyroidism and ophthalmopathy. This CDR3 spans 8 amino acids. Germline CDR1 reads WNHNN; CDR2 reads SYGVQD (reference sequence). V gave up 6 bases and J gave up 8 bases, with 1 base separating them. The TCR beta CDR3 regions underwent amplification using RNA transcripts as the source. When the TCR CDR3 underwent first-round RT-PCR, the HTBI primer set was used. One entry per CDR3 protein, called by TCRdb with MiXCR from the multiplex PCR reads. The table lists around 35,000 distinct CDR3 sequences, about 53% of them singletons, with roughly 25% in the top ten.

This receptor was taken from a woman between 40 and 50 years old with Graves' ophthalmopathy. What was sequenced was blood. The chain employs TRBV10-1 and TRBJ1-1; D uncertain. The CDR3 is CASREAFF. CDR3 sequence (DNA): TGCGCCAGCAGGGAAGCTTTCTTT.